This T cell receptor beta chain emerged from a study of blood T cells in healthy people across ages. It was approximately 9 milliliters of peripheral blood that were drawn from each donor. A sample-barcoded 5' primer and a J-beta primer mix were used in a second PCR of about 7 to 11 cycles. TCRdb re-called the 5' RACE reads with MiXCR, one entry per CDR3 protein. The sample yields hundreds of thousands of distinct CDR3 sequences, under 25% seen once. Ten or more counts support this clonotype. The material sequenced was blood. The receptor was derived from a man in his 70s in good health.

CDR3 sequence (DNA): TGTGCCAGCGGACTTCATGAACAAGAGACCCAGTACTTC. Protein: CASGLHEQETQYF. The V call is TRBV2, the J call TRBJ2-5; perhaps TRBD2 as D (5 bases). Trimming pared 8 bases from V and 2 bases from J, leaving 12 bases between. This CDR3 comprises 13 residues. Germline V gene lookup returns CDR1 SNHLY and CDR2 FYNNEI.